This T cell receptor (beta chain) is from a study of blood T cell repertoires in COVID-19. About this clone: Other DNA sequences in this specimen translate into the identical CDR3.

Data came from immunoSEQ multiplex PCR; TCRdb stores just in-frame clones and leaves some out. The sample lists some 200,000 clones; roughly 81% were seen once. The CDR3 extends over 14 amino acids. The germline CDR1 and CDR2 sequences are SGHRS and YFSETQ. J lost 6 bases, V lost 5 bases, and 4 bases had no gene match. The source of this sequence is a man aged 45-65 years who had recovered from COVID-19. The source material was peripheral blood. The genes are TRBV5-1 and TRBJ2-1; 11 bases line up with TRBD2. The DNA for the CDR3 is TGCGCCAGCAGTTCGCTAGCGGGAGGCAATGAGCAGTTCTTC. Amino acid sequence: CASSSLAGGNEQFF.